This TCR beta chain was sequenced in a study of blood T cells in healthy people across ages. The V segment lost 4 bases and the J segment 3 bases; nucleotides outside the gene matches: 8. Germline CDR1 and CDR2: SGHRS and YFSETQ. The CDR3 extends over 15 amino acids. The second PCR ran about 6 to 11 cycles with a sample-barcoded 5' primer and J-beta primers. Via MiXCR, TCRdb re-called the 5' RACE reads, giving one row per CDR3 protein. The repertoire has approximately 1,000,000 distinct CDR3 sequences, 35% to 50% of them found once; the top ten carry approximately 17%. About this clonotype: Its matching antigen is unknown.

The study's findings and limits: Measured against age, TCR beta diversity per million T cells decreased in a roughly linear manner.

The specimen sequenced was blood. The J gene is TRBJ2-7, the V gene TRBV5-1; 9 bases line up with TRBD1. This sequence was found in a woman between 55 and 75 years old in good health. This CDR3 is CASSLETGGRYEQYF. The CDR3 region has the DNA TGCGCCAGCAGCCTTGAGACAGGGGGTCGCTACGAGCAGTACTTC.